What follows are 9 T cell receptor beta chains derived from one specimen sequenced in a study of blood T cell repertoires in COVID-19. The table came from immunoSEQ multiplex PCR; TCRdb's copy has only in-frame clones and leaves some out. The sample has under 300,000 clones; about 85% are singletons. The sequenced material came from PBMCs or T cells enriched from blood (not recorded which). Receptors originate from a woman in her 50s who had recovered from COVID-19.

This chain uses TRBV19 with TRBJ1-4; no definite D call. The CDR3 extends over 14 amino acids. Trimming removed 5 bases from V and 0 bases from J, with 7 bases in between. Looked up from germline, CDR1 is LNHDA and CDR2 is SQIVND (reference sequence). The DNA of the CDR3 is TGTGCCAGTAGTTTCGGAGCAACTAATGAAAAACTGTTTTTT. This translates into CASSFGATNEKLFF.

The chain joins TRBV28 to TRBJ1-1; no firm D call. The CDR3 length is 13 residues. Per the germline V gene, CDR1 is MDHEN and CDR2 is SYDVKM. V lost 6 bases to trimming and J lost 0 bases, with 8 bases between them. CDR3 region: CASSVVMNTEAFF. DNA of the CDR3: TGTGCCAGCAGCGTAGTCATGAACACTGAAGCTTTCTTT.

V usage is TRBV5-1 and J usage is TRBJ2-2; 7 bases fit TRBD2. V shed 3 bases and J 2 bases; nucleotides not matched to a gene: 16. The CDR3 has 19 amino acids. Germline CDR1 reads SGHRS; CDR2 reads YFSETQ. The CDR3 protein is CASSWGGSSGQINTGELFF. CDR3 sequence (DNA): TGCGCCAGCAGCTGGGGAGGTTCTAGCGGCCAGATAAACACCGGGGAGCTGTTTTTT.

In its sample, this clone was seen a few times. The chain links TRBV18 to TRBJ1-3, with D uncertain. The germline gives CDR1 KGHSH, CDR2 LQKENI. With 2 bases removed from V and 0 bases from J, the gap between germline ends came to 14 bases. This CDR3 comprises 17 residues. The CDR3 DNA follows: TGTGCCAGCTCACCATACGATTCGACTGTCTCTGGAAACACCATATATTTT. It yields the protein CASSPYDSTVSGNTIYF. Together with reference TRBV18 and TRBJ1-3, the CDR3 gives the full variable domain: NAGVMQNPRHLVRRRGQEARLRCSPMKGHSHVYWYRQLPEEGLKFMVYLQKENIIDESGMPKERFSAEFPKEGPSILRIQQVVRGDSAAYFCASSPYDSTVSGNTIYFGEGSWLTVV.

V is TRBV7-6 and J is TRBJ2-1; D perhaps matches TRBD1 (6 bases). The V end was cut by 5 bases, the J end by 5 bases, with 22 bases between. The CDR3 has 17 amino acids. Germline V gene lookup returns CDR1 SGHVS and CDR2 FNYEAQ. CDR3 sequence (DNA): TGTGCCAGCAGCGCTAGGCTCACAGGGAATGGGCACAATGAGCAGTTCTTC. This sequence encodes CASSARLTGNGHNEQFF.

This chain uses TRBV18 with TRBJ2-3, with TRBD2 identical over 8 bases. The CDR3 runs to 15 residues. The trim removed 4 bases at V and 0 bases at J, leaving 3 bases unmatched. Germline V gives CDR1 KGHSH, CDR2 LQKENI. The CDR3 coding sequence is TGTGCCAGCTCACAGCGGGGGCGTAGCACAGATACGCAGTATTTT. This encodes CASSQRGRSTDTQYF.

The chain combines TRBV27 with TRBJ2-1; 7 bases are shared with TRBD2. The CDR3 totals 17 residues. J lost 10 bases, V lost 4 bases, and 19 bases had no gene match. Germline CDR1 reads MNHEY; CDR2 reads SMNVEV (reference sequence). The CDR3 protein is CASSSLLTRGRGWEQFF. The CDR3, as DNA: TGTGCCAGCAGTTCCCTACTCACTCGCGGGAGAGGATGGGAGCAGTTCTTC.

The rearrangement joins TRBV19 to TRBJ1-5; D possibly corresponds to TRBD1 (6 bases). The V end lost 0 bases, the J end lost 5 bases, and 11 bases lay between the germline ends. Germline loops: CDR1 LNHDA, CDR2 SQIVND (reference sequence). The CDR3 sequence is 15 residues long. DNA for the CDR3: TGTGCCAGTAGTATAGATGTGGGGGCTCATCAGCCCCAGCATTTT. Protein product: CASSIDVGAHQPQHF.

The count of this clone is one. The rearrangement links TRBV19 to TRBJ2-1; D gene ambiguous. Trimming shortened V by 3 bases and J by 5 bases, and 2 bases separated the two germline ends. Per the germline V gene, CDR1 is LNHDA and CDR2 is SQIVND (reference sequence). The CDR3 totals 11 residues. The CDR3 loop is CASSINNEQFF. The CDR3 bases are TGTGCCAGTAGTATTAACAATGAGCAGTTCTTC.